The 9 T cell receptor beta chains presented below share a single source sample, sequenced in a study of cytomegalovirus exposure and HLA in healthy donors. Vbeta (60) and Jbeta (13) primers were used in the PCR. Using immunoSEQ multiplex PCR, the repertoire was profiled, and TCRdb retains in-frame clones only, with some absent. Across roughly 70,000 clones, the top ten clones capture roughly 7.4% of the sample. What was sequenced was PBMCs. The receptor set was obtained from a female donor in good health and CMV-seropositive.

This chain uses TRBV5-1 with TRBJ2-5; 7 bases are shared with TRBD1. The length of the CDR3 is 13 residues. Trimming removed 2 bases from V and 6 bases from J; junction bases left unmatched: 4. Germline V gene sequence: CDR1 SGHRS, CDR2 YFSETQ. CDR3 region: CASSFEGAQTQYF. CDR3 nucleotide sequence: TGCGCCAGCAGCTTCGAGGGGGCCCAGACCCAGTACTTC.

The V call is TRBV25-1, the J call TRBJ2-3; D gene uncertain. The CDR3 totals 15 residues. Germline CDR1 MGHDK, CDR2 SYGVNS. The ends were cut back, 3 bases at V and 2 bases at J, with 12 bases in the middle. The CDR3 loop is CASSDSHLPTDTQYF. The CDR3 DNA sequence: TGTGCCAGCAGTGATTCCCACTTACCCACAGATACGCAGTATTTT.

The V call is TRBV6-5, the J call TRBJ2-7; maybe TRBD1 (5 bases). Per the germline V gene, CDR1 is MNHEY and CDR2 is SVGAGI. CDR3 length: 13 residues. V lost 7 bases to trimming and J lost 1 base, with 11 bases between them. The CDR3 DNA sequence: TGTGCCAGCACGGGTGGGGCTTCCTACGAGCAGTACTTC. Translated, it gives CASTGGASYEQYF.

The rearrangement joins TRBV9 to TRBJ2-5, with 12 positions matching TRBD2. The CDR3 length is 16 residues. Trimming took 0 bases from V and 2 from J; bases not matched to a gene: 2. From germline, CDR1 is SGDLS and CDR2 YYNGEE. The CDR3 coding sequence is TGTGCCAGCAGCGTAGGAGGACTAGCGGGGCAAGAGACCCAGTACTTC. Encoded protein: CASSVGGLAGQETQYF.

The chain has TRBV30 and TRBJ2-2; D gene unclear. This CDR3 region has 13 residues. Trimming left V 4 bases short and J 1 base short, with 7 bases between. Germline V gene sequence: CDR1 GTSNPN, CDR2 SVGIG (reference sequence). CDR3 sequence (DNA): TGTGCCTGGACGACGGGGAACACCGGGGAGCTGTTTTTT. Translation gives CAWTTGNTGELFF.

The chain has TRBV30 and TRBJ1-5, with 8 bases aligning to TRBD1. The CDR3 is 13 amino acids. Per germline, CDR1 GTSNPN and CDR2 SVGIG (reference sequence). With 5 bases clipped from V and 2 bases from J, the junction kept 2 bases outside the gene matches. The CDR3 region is CAWRGQGNQPQHF. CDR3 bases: TGTGCCTGGCGGGGACAGGGCAATCAGCCCCAGCATTTT. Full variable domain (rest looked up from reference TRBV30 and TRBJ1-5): SQTIHQWPATLVQPVGSPLSLECTVEGTSNPNLYWYRQAAGRGLQLLFYSVGIGQISSEVPQNLSASRPQDRQFILSSKKLLLSDSGFYLCAWRGQGNQPQHFGDGTRLSIL.

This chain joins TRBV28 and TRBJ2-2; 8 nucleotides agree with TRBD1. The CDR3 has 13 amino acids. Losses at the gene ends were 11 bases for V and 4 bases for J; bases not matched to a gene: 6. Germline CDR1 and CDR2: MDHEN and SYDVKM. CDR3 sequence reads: CAGQGRGTGELFF. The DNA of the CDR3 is TGTGCCGGACAGGGTAGAGGCACCGGGGAGCTGTTTTTT. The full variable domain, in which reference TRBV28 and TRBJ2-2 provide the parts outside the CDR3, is DVKVTQSSRYLVKRTGEKVFLECVQDMDHENMFWYRQDPGLGLRLIYFSYDVKMKEKGDIPEGYSVSREKKERFSLILESASTNQTSMYLCAGQGRGTGELFFGEGSRLTVL.

The CDR3 loop reads CASSVVPGLNSPLHF. CDR3 sequence (DNA): TGTGCCAGCAGCGTTGTCCCAGGATTGAATTCACCCCTCCACTTT. The rearrangement uses TRBV9 and TRBJ1-6; the D is unclear. V was clipped by 2 bases and J by 7 bases, with 13 bases between them. Germline loops: CDR1 SGDLS, CDR2 YYNGEE. The CDR3 loop spans 15 amino acids.

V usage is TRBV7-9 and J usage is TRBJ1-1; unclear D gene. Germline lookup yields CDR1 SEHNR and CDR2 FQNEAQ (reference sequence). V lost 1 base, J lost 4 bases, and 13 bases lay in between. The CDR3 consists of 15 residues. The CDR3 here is CASSLEIGQPTEAFF. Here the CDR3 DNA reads TGTGCCAGCAGCTTAGAAATTGGCCAACCCACTGAAGCTTTCTTT.